Listed below are T cell receptor beta chains from one sample, sequenced in a study of OX40 agonist ivuxolimab in advanced cancers. The assay was immunoSEQ multiplex PCR, and TCRdb's table has in-frame clones only and misses some. This sample carries about 120,000 clones, 90% to 95% of them seen once, and the ten largest clones take approximately 0.15%. Sequencing used CD4+ or CD8+ T cells sorted from blood, obtained in a trial of the OX40 agonist ivuxolimab. The receptors were gathered from an adult with an advanced solid tumor such as melanoma, head and neck, liver or kidney cancer. The CDR3 runs from the conserved cysteine through the conserved F or W.

V	J	CDR3
TRBV30	TRBJ1-5	CAWSVRTGPNYQPQHF
TRBV28	TRBJ2-7	CASSLEGPNYEQYF
TRBV15	TRBJ2-1	CATSRGLAIEQFF
TRBV11-3	TRBJ2-3	CASSEQGMKATDTQYF
TRBV18	TRBJ1-1	CASSPRTGGTEAFF
TRBV7-2	TRBJ1-2	CASSSGVVGGYTF
TRBV4-1	TRBJ2-2	CASSSRRPGELFF
TRBV4-1	TRBJ2-1	CASSHPNDRGVKNEQFF
TRBV5-4	TRBJ2-2	CASSLSGFLGQGTGELFF
TRBV28	TRBJ1-1	CASSSISEGAFF
TRBV12-5	TRBJ2-5	CASGSGQHQETQYF
TRBV5-4	TRBJ2-1	CASSSGTGGGYNEQFF
TRBV7-3	TRBJ1-2	CASSLNPGQAHLLNYGYTF
TRBV7-9	TRBJ2-2	CASSYTGGELFF
TRBV19	TRBJ2-5	CASSISTARGSGQETQYF
TRBV28	TRBJ1-2	CASSLGTGPEGANGYTF
TRBV5-1	TRBJ2-3	CASSLITFRSDTQYF
TRBV11-2	TRBJ2-1	CASSRRIAQFF
TRBV7-2	TRBJ2-3	CASSLAVIGGTDTQYF